This T cell receptor beta chain was sequenced in a study of regulatory T cells. General study results and limits: Hydrophobic residues at CDR3 positions 6 and 7 were enriched in conventional CD4+ T cells of CD3G-deficient patients. Regulatory T cells showed the strongest V-J pair restriction and V/J gene skewing among patient repertoires.

A couple of CD3G-deficient patients had more severe autoimmunity; all had some. Regulatory (CD25-high CD127-low) and conventional (CD25-low CD127-high) CD4+ T cells were sorted separately. About this clone itself: Antigen unknown.

In germline, CDR1 is MNHNS, CDR2 SASEGT. This CDR3 is built from 14 residues. The trim removed 9 bases at V and 2 bases at J, leaving 6 bases unmatched. Primers: 52 TRBV forward and 13 TRBJ reverse. The data were produced by immunoSEQ multiplex PCR, yet TCRdb's version contains in-frame clones alone and is incomplete. This table holds tens of thousands of clones, around nine tenths found once. V and J are TRBV6-1 and TRBJ2-3; 9 nucleotides line up with TRBD1. Sequenced: conventional CD4+ T cells sorted from blood. This TCR derives from a child aged 5 to 17 with CD3G deficiency. The CDR3 DNA follows: TGTGCCAGTTCGGGACAGGGCTACACAGATACGCAGTATTTT. This encodes CASSGQGYTDTQYF.